This T cell receptor beta chain derives from a study of T cells in localized non-small cell lung cancer. Points from the study as a whole: As only one tumor region underwent sequencing, heterogeneity remains possible. Uninvolved adjacent lung had the highest recorded T cell clonality, with tumor below it.

As for this clone: The antigen is not known.

Libraries were prepared by immunoSEQ multiplex PCR; TCRdb keeps only in-frame clonotypes and omits some of them. The sample yields more than 20,000 clones, over 75% seen once. The germline V gene has CDR1 KGHSH and CDR2 LQKENI. V was cut by 6 bases and J by 3 bases, with 11 bases left in between. This CDR3 is 14 amino acids long. The clonotype was recovered from a woman aged 35-75 years with stage II squamous cell lung carcinoma. J is TRBJ1-4 and V is TRBV18, with D uncertain. Here the sequenced sample was PBMCs, taken before any cancer treatment. The CDR3 DNA sequence: TGTGCCAGCTCTCCCCCCCCGTCTAATGAAAAACTGTTTTTT. This translates into CASSPPPSNEKLFF.